This is a list of T cell receptor beta chains from one sample in a study of long-term antiretroviral therapy in people with HIV. The repertoire was sequenced with immunoSEQ multiplex PCR; TCRdb's copy has only in-frame clones and lacks some. The data show about 36,000 clones, over 70% seen once. The material sequenced was unsorted PBMCs, taken 0.6 years after starting antiretroviral therapy. All receptors come from a man younger than 35 with HIV. The CDR3 runs from the conserved cysteine through the conserved F or W. D genes are given only for firm matches. Not all rows give a size; the values are once, few, many and, for expanded clones, a class.

>TRBV7-2|16|TRBJ2-1|NA|NA
CASSSPWPAGNNEQFF
TGTGCCAGCAGCTCGCCTTGGCCCGCGGGTAACAATGAGCAGTTCTTC
>TRBV29-1|13|TRBJ2-7|NA|NA
CSVSTLGRTEQYF
TGCAGCGTTTCTACACTGGGACGGACCGAGCAGTACTTC
>TRBV7-6|13|TRBJ1-2|NA|NA
CASSSTGNYGYTF
TGTGCCAGCAGCTCGACAGGCAACTATGGCTACACCTTC
>TRBV4-3|15|TRBJ1-5|NA|few
CASSQEIQRDQPQHF
TGCGCCAGCAGCCAAGAAATCCAGAGAGATCAGCCCCAGCATTTT
>TRBV7-8|16|TRBJ2-7|NA|NA
CASSSNFQRKVYEQYF
TGTGCCAGCAGCTCGAACTTTCAGCGGAAAGTTTACGAGCAGTACTTC
>TRBV5-1|15|TRBJ2-7|NA|NA
CASSSDPIATYEQYF
TGCGCCAGCAGCTCGGACCCAATCGCCACCTACGAGCAGTACTTC
>TRBV7-8|16|TRBJ1-5|NA|NA
CASSLVAGEYNQPQHF
TGTGCCAGCAGCTTAGTCGCAGGAGAGTATAATCAGCCCCAGCATTTT
>TRBV4-3|15|TRBJ2-1|NA|NA
CASSQVLAYYNEQFF
TGCGCCAGCAGCCAAGTTCTAGCCTACTACAATGAGCAGTTCTTC
>TRBV19|15|TRBJ2-3|NA|few
CASSISGSSTDTQYF
TGTGCCAGTAGTATAAGTGGCTCAAGCACAGATACGCAGTATTTT
>TRBV18|16|TRBJ2-7|TRBD2|NA
CASSPGLAGGLYEQYF
TGTGCCAGCTCACCAGGATTAGCGGGAGGACTCTACGAGCAGTACTTC
>TRBV18|14|TRBJ1-1|NA|NA
CASSSSRGAAEAFF
TGTGCCAGCTCATCGAGTAGAGGGGCGGCTGAAGCTTTCTTT
>TRBV14|14|TRBJ1-1|TRBD1|NA
CASSRDRVRSEAFF
TGTGCCAGCAGCCGAGACAGGGTTCGGTCTGAAGCTTTCTTT
>TRBV7-2|15|TRBJ2-7|TRBD1|NA
CASSPPGQASYEQYF
TGTGCCAGCAGCCCCCCGGGACAGGCCTCCTACGAGCAGTACTTC
>TRBV7-9|12|TRBJ1-2|NA|NA
CASSFNRDGYTF
TGTGCCAGCAGCTTTAACAGGGATGGCTACACCTTC
>TRBV5-6|17|TRBJ2-7|NA|NA
CASSLEGLGAGTYEQYF
TGTGCCAGCAGCTTGGAGGGGCTGGGGGCGGGGACCTACGAGCAGTACTTC
>TRBV27|15|TRBJ1-1|TRBD1|NA
CASSLTGTENTEAFF
TGTGCCAGCAGCCTAACCGGGACAGAGAACACTGAAGCTTTCTTT
>TRBV7-9|14|TRBJ2-3|NA|NA
CASSLPRELDTQYF
TGTGCCAGCAGCTTACCCAGGGAACTGGATACGCAGTATTTT
>TRBV10-3|14|TRBJ2-5|NA|NA
CAISDGGRQEAQYF
TGTGCCATCAGTGACGGCGGGCGGCAAGAGGCCCAGTACTTC
>TRBV27|13|TRBJ2-7|NA|few
CASSLSRAHEQYF
TGTGCCAGCAGTTTATCGCGGGCCCACGAGCAGTACTTC
>TRBV19|14|TRBJ1-1|NA|NA
CASTPGVMNTEAFF
TGTGCCAGTACACCCGGGGTGATGAACACTGAAGCTTTCTTT
>TRBV5-6|14|TRBJ1-1|NA|NA
CASSLGRLNTEAFF
TGTGCCAGCAGCTTAGGACGGCTGAACACTGAAGCTTTCTTT
>TRBV25-1|13|TRBJ1-4|NA|NA
CASRSPGVEKLFF
TGTGCCAGCAGATCCCCGGGGGTTGAAAAACTGTTTTTT
>TRBV7-9|16|TRBJ1-4|NA|NA
CASSLGHFATNEKLFF
TGTGCCAGCAGCTTAGGACATTTTGCAACTAATGAAAAACTGTTTTTT
>TRBV6-6|13|TRBJ1-2|TRBD1|few
CASRLTGDYGYTF
TGTGCCAGTCGATTGACAGGGGACTATGGCTACACCTTC
>TRBV29-1|14|TRBJ1-1|TRBD1|NA
CSARTGGAGTEAFF
TGCAGCGCCCGGACAGGGGGCGCGGGCACTGAAGCTTTCTTT
>TRBV6-1|15|TRBJ2-1|TRBD1|NA
CASSATGTGFSEQFF
TGTGCCAGCAGTGCTACCGGGACAGGGTTTAGTGAGCAGTTCTTC
>TRBV11-2|12|TRBJ2-7|NA|NA
CAVEGATYEQYF
TGTGCCGTGGAGGGGGCTACCTACGAGCAGTACTTC
>TRBV5-5|16|TRBJ1-1|NA|NA
CASSFTGTRADTEAFF
TGTGCCAGCAGCTTTACAGGGACCAGGGCGGACACTGAAGCTTTCTTT
>TRBV28|16|TRBJ2-4|NA|NA
CASSLLSSGPKNIQYF
TGTGCCAGCAGTCTCCTCTCCTCCGGGCCCAAAAACATTCAGTACTTC
>TRBV18|14|TRBJ2-3|TRBD1|NA
CASSPDRGTDTQYF
TGTGCCAGCTCACCGGACAGGGGCACAGATACGCAGTATTTT
>TRBV11-2|15|TRBJ1-2|NA|NA
CASSLAPRGALGYTF
TGTGCCAGCAGCTTGGCTCCTCGGGGGGCGCTGGGCTACACCTTC
>TRBV18|15|TRBJ2-1|TRBD2|once
CASSSEAGGHYEQFF
TGTGCCAGCTCATCAGAGGCGGGAGGGCACTATGAGCAGTTCTTC
>TRBV28|11|TRBJ1-2|NA|NA
CASSQTGGYTF
TGTGCCAGCAGCCAAACAGGAGGCTACACCTTC
>TRBV6-5|15|TRBJ2-1|TRBD1|NA
CASSYSGQHNNEQFF
TGTGCCAGCAGTTACTCGGGACAGCACAACAATGAGCAGTTCTTC
>TRBV5-6|13|TRBJ2-7|NA|NA
CASSLRGAGEQYF
TGTGCCAGCAGCTTGCGGGGGGCGGGAGAGCAGTACTTC
>TRBV7-6|13|TRBJ2-7|NA|NA
CASSLTASYEQYF
TGTGCCAGCAGCTTAACGGCCTCCTACGAGCAGTACTTC
>TRBV18|14|TRBJ2-3|NA|NA
CASSPGARKDTQYF
TGTGCCAGCTCACCGGGAGCCAGGAAGGATACGCAGTATTTT
>TRBV28|18|TRBJ1-2|NA|NA
CASSLEVSGPRSNYGYTF
TGTGCCAGCAGTTTAGAGGTGTCAGGCCCGCGTTCGAACTATGGCTACACCTTC
>TRBV10-2|15|TRBJ1-3|NA|NA
CASSGGRETGNTIYF
TGCGCCAGCAGTGGGGGCAGGGAAACTGGAAACACCATATATTTT
>TRBV7-2|15|TRBJ1-3|NA|NA
CASSLDQGRTNTIYF
TGTGCCAGCAGCTTAGATCAGGGCAGGACAAACACCATATATTTT
>TRBV7-9|13|TRBJ2-6|NA|NA
CASLKGMTNVLTF
TGTGCCAGCTTAAAGGGTATGACCAACGTCCTGACTTTC
>TRBV5-1|11|TRBJ1-1|NA|once
CASSQNTEAFF
TGCGCCAGCAGCCAGAACACTGAAGCTTTCTTT
>TRBV28|11|TRBJ1-5|NA|NA
CASSPMGPQHF
TGTGCCAGCAGTCCCATGGGGCCCCAGCATTTT
>TRBV5-1|14|TRBJ2-2|NA|NA
CASSGSGNTGELFF
TGCGCCAGCAGCGGGTCAGGGAACACCGGGGAGCTGTTTTTT
>TRBV5-1|14|TRBJ1-4|NA|NA
CASSLDGQGKKLFF
TGCGCCAGCAGCTTGGACGGGCAGGGGAAAAAACTGTTTTTT
>TRBV2|14|TRBJ1-2|TRBD1|NA
CATKTRQGTYGYTF
TGTGCCACAAAAACCCGACAGGGGACATATGGCTACACCTTC
>TRBV11-1|15|TRBJ2-3|NA|NA
CASSSDRRGTDTQYF
TGTGCCAGCAGCTCCGATAGGAGGGGCACAGATACGCAGTATTTT
>TRBV20-1|11|TRBJ1-2|NA|few
CSARDKLGYTF
TGCAGTGCCCGGGACAAACTTGGCTACACCTTC
>TRBV29-1|13|TRBJ1-1|TRBD1|once
CSVTGGKGTEAFF
TGCAGCGTTACAGGGGGCAAGGGCACTGAAGCTTTCTTT
>TRBV4-3|13|TRBJ2-1|NA|NA
CASSGLSGDEQFF
TGCGCCAGCAGCGGTCTGTCCGGGGATGAGCAGTTCTTC
>TRBV7-2|15|TRBJ2-1|TRBD2|NA
CASSFGEGLGNEQFF
TGTGCCAGCAGCTTCGGGGAGGGCCTTGGAAATGAGCAGTTCTTC
>TRBV4-1|14|TRBJ2-5|NA|NA
CASSLSGIGETQYF
TGCGCCAGCAGCCTGTCAGGGATTGGAGAGACCCAGTACTTC
>TRBV29-1|14|TRBJ2-7|NA|NA
CSVESSGGTYEQYF
TGCAGCGTTGAGAGTAGCGGAGGTACCTACGAGCAGTACTTC
>TRBV7-2|15|TRBJ2-1|TRBD2|NA
CASSFELAGKNEQFF
TGTGCCAGCAGCTTTGAACTAGCGGGAAAGAATGAGCAGTTCTTC
>TRBV6-6|15|TRBJ1-5|NA|NA
CASSSGLMRNQPQHF
TGTGCCAGCAGTTCGGGACTTATGCGCAATCAGCCCCAGCATTTT